A single sample gave rise to the 23 T cell receptor beta chains below, sequenced in a study of circulating and synovial CD4+ cells in juvenile arthritis. Measured with immunoSEQ multiplex PCR; TCRdb has only the in-frame clones, and not every one. Of about 33,000 clones in the sample, roughly 95% were seen once. Material for sequencing was CD4+ T cells from blood. The receptors here all came from a human donor with juvenile idiopathic arthritis.

The chain carries TRBV18 and TRBJ2-1; unclear D gene. Per germline, CDR1 KGHSH and CDR2 LQKENI. The CDR3 covers 15 residues. Trimming removed 2 bases at V and 8 bases at J, with 16 bases between. The DNA for the CDR3 is TGTGCCAGCTCACCAATCCAAAGCGTTTCCTATGAGCAGTTCTTC. It yields the protein CASSPIQSVSYEQFF.

Only one count was recorded for this clone. V is TRBV6-5 and J is TRBJ2-7; D ambiguous. Trimming took 6 bases from V and 0 from J, leaving 6 bases between them. CDR3 length: 12 amino acids. The germline V gene encodes CDR1 MNHEY and CDR2 SVGAGI. CDR3: CASSRSSYEQYF. The CDR3 coding sequence is TGTGCCAGCAGCCGGAGCTCCTACGAGCAGTACTTC.

In the case of this clone: The conserved phenylalanine or tryptophan is not found at the CDR3 terminus, so this likely reflects a read error. The DNA is left out, because the CDR3 cannot be placed on it with certainty; the CDR3 is given as TCRdb lists it. The chain links TRBV20-1 to TRBJ1-3; the table's TRBD1 call for D was not verified on the DNA. CDR1 is DFQATT, CDR2 SNEGSKA, per germline (reference sequence). The CDR3 sequence runs 10 residues, both termini included. The CDR3 is CSARPGRKRA.

The genes are TRBV4-1 and TRBJ2-2; 7 bases align to TRBD2. CDR3 length equals 16 residues. Per the germline V gene, CDR1 is MGHRA and CDR2 is YSYEKL. Trimming at V came to 0 bases and at J to 2 bases, leaving 3 bases not matched to a gene. CDR3 sequence (DNA): TGCGCCAGCAGCCAAGATCTAGCGGTTAACACCGGGGAGCTGTTTTTT. This codes for CASSQDLAVNTGELFF.

The chain joins TRBV7-8 to TRBJ1-2; perhaps TRBD1 as D (6 bases). V was trimmed by 7 bases and J by 5 bases, leaving 20 bases between them. From germline, CDR1 is SGHVS and CDR2 FQNEAQ. This CDR3 contains 15 residues. The CDR3 here is CASTQQVRGPYGYTF. The CDR3 nucleotides read TGTGCCAGCACCCAACAGGTCAGGGGACCGTATGGCTACACCTTC.

Turning to this clone: One junction end disagrees with the germline gene, perhaps due to a read error. As DNA, the CDR3 is TGCGCCAGCAGCCGGGGACGGGACTATAATTCCCCCCTCCACTTT. Its protein is CASSRGRDYNSPLHF. The chain is built from TRBV4-3 and TRBJ1-6; a possible D gene is TRBD1 (5 bases). The CDR3 covers 15 residues. Germline-derived CDR1 and CDR2 are LGHNA and YSLEER.

The gene calls are TRBV12-5 and TRBJ2-1; 10 nucleotides agree with TRBD1. The junction had 5 bases not matched to a gene; V was cut back by 3 bases and J by 6 bases. CDR3 length: 15 residues. Germline loops: CDR1 LGHNT, CDR2 FRNRAP. The CDR3 reads CASGFDRGLGNEQFF. CDR3 DNA sequence: TGTGCTAGTGGTTTCGACAGGGGGCTCGGCAATGAGCAGTTCTTC.

Here the CDR3 DNA reads TGTGCCAGTAGCCCCCCCTGGACAGGTCGCTATGGCTACACCTTC. Translating gives CASSPPWTGRYGYTF. The genes are TRBV19 and TRBJ1-2; TRBD1 matches 7 bases. CDR1 is LNHDA, CDR2 SQIVND, per germline (reference sequence). The CDR3 is made up of 15 amino acids. V lost 6 bases and J lost 4; bases outside the gene matches: 11.

This clone was counted between two and nine times. The chain couples TRBV7-3 to TRBJ1-3, with 8 bases matching TRBD1. Germline-derived CDR1 and CDR2 are SGHTA and FQGTGA. V was clipped by 8 bases and J by 4 bases; unmatched bases: 1. The CDR3 sequence is 12 residues long. The CDR3 DNA follows: TGTGCCAGCGGACAGGGAGGAAACACCATATATTTT. Translating gives CASGQGGNTIYF.

The genes are TRBV7-2 and TRBJ1-5; TRBD1 matches at 7 bases. Germline CDR1 and CDR2: SGHTA and FQGNSA. Unmatched junction bases numbered 12, after V lost 5 bases and J lost 2 bases. This CDR3 has 17 amino acids. In DNA form, the CDR3 reads TGTGCCAGCAGCCCTAAATTGGACAGGCAGGGCAATCAGCCCCAGCATTTT. This gives the protein CASSPKLDRQGNQPQHF.

The chain links TRBV29-1 to TRBJ2-1, with TRBD2 matching 9 bases. Germline assignment: CDR1 SQVTM and CDR2 ANQGSEA. The ends lost 8 bases at V and 7 bases at J; junction bases unmatched: 15. CDR3 length: 15 amino acids. CDR3 sequence (DNA): TGCAGCCCCGCGGGGGGTAGCGGGAGAGGAAATGAGCAGTTCTTC. This gives the protein CSPAGGSGRGNEQFF.

The chain uses TRBV15 and TRBJ2-4; a weak D match, TRBD2 (5 bases). The CDR3 sequence is 12 residues long. Germline V gene lookup returns CDR1 LNHNV and CDR2 YYDKDF (reference sequence). Between the trimmed V and J ends, which lost 0 bases and 11 bases, there was a span of 8 bases. CDR3 residues: CATSREGGVQYF. CDR3 DNA: TGTGCCACCAGCAGAGAAGGAGGAGTTCAGTACTTC.

Only one count was recorded for this clone. The CDR3 sequence: CASRVDRGGTDTQYF. For the CDR3, the DNA is TGTGCCAGCAGGGTTGACAGGGGGGGCACAGATACGCAGTATTTT. The chain uses TRBV2 and TRBJ2-3, with 9 bases lining up with TRBD1. The ends lost 6 bases at V and 1 base at J; junction bases unmatched: 5. Germline V CDR1 and CDR2: SNHLY, FYNNEI. This CDR3 region has 15 residues.

The chain has TRBV28 and TRBJ2-6; no firm D call. V was cut by 10 bases and J by 4 bases, with 8 bases left in between. Germline V gene sequence: CDR1 MDHEN, CDR2 SYDVKM. This CDR3 comprises 12 residues. This CDR3 is CATHRGANVLTF. The CDR3 DNA reads as TGTGCCACTCACCGGGGGGCCAACGTCCTGACTTTC.

The chain couples TRBV7-3 to TRBJ1-1; the D gene is possibly TRBD1 (5 bases). The germline CDR1 and CDR2 sequences are SGHTA and FQGTGA. This CDR3 is 15 amino acids long. V gave up 1 base and J gave up 5 bases, with 14 bases separating them. In nucleotides, the CDR3 is TGTGCCAGCAGCTTAATCCCGGGGGAAGGGACTGAAGCTTTCTTT. Protein product: CASSLIPGEGTEAFF.

The chain joins TRBV28 to TRBJ2-5; possible D gene TRBD2, 5 bases. With 2 bases removed from V and 3 bases from J, the gap between germline ends came to 10 bases. Germline assignment: CDR1 MDHEN and CDR2 SYDVKM. CDR3 length: 14 amino acids. CDR3 residues: CASSLTGVEETQYF. CDR3 nucleotide sequence: TGTGCCAGCAGTTTAACCGGGGTGGAAGAGACCCAGTACTTC.

The chain joins TRBV5-5 to TRBJ2-5, with D perhaps matching TRBD2 (6 bases). The CDR3 runs to 16 residues. Trimming took 4 bases from V and 3 from J, leaving 19 bases between them. The V gene's germline CDR1 is SGHKS and CDR2 YYEKEE (reference sequence). The CDR3 coding sequence is TGTGCCAGCAGCCCGGGAGAGGTAGGAGTGGAAGAGACCCAGTACTTC. It translates to CASSPGEVGVEETQYF.

This chain links TRBV7-6 with TRBJ2-7, with D perhaps TRBD2 (5 bases). Germline V gene data show CDR1 as SGHVS and CDR2 as FNYEAQ. This CDR3 has 15 amino acids. V gave up 6 bases and J gave up 1 base, with 16 bases separating them. The DNA of the CDR3 is TGTGCCAGCAGTCCCGGGGTACAGCCTTCCTACGAGCAGTACTTC. This gives the protein CASSPGVQPSYEQYF.

On this clone itself: Distinct nucleotide sequences in the sample also encode this CDR3. The chain uses TRBV30 and TRBJ2-3, with 7 bases fitting TRBD2. Trimming at V came to 8 bases and at J to 2 bases, leaving 7 bases not matched to a gene. This CDR3 comprises 13 residues. CDR1 is GTSNPN and CDR2 is SVGIG in the germline V gene (reference sequence). CDR3 loop: CATRRGTTDTQYF. The CDR3 region has the DNA TGTGCCACGAGGCGGGGGACCACAGATACGCAGTATTTT.

The chain joins TRBV4-1 to TRBJ2-3; 7 nucleotides line up with TRBD2. V trimming: 1 base; J trimming: 2 bases; junction bases outside the gene matches: 6. Germline V lookup: CDR1 MGHRA, CDR2 YSYEKL. The CDR3 runs 16 residues. Here the CDR3 DNA reads TGCGCCAGCAGCCAAGTTTTAGCGGGTTTCACAGATACGCAGTATTTT. This codes for CASSQVLAGFTDTQYF.

This chain joins TRBV7-3 and TRBJ2-1, with 7 bases that match TRBD2. The J segment lost 4 bases and the V segment lost 1 base, leaving 4 bases of the junction unmatched. Germline loops: CDR1 SGHTA, CDR2 FQGTGA. This CDR3 has 15 amino acids. The chain's CDR3 is CASSLSGGGYNEQFF. In nucleotides, the CDR3 is TGTGCCAGCAGCTTAAGTGGCGGGGGTTACAATGAGCAGTTCTTC. Variable domain in full (rest from reference TRBV7-3 and TRBJ2-1): GAGVSQTPSNKVTEKGKYVELRCDPISGHTALYWYRQSLGQGPEFLIYFQGTGAADDSGLPNDRFFAVRPEGSVSTLKIQRTERGDSAVYLCASSLSGGGYNEQFFGPGTRLTVL.

The V gene is TRBV19, the J gene TRBJ2-7; 11 nucleotides line up with TRBD1. The CDR3 length is 13 residues. Germline CDR1 reads LNHDA; CDR2 reads SQIVND (reference sequence). V lost 4 bases and J lost 6; bases outside the gene matches: 2. The CDR3, as DNA: TGTGCCAGTAGTAGGGGACAGGGGGGCGAGCAGTACTTC. It yields the protein CASSRGQGGEQYF.

V and J are TRBV2 and TRBJ1-5, with a weak D call TRBD1 (5 bases). This CDR3 comprises 15 residues. The V gene's germline CDR1 is SNHLY and CDR2 FYNNEI. Trimming cost V 3 bases and J 4 bases, with 13 bases left between them. The CDR3 here is CASSEGRGGNQPQHF. The CDR3 DNA reads as TGTGCCAGCAGTGAGGGGCGGGGTGGGAATCAGCCCCAGCATTTT.